Following are 3 T cell receptor beta chains from one sample sequenced in a study of cytomegalovirus exposure and HLA in healthy donors. A multiplex PCR was run with 60 Vbeta primers and 13 Jbeta primers. Sequencing used immunoSEQ multiplex PCR; TCRdb keeps in-frame clones, though not all of them. The profile shows approximately 60,000 clones, roughly 80% of them singletons. Sequencing used PBMCs. Source of these receptors: a man aged 25 to 45 in good health and CMV-seronegative.

V and J are TRBV6-5 and TRBJ1-1, with D possibly matching TRBD1 (6 bases). Germline V gene sequence: CDR1 MNHEY, CDR2 SVGAGI. The CDR3 is 15 residues long. Deletions cut 1 base from V and 4 bases from J, with 13 bases between. This CDR3 is CASSYYTGLSTEAFF. The CDR3 nucleotides are TGTGCCAGCAGTTACTACACAGGGTTAAGCACTGAAGCTTTCTTT.

The V call is TRBV28, the J call TRBJ2-7; D is undetermined. CDR1 MDHEN and CDR2 SYDVKM come from the germline V gene. The CDR3 consists of 13 residues. V was clipped by 2 bases and J by 1 base, with 6 bases between them. CDR3 bases: TGTGCCAGCAGTTTAAATCCATCCTACGAGCAGTACTTC. It specifies CASSLNPSYEQYF.

This clone was observed a single time. The chain carries TRBV6-1 and TRBJ1-2; 8 bases map to TRBD1. Germline trimming cut 3 bases from V and 4 bases from J; bases unmatched to any gene: 13. Germline CDR1 is MNHNS and CDR2 is SASEGT. This CDR3 comprises 17 residues. CDR3 in amino acids: CASSDPSGTGIFYGYTF. Here the CDR3 DNA reads TGTGCCAGCAGTGACCCATCCGGGACAGGCATCTTCTATGGCTACACCTTC.